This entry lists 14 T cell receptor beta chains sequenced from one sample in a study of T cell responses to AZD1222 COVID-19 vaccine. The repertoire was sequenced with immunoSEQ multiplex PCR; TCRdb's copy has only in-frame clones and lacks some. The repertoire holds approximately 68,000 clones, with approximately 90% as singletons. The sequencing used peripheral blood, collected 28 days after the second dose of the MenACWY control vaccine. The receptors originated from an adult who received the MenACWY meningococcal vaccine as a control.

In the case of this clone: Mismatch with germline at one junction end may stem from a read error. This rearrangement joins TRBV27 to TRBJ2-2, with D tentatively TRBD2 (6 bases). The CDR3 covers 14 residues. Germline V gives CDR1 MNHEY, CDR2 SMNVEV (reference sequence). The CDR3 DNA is TGTGCCAGCAGTTTCCCGGGGGTCCACCGGGGAGCTGTTTTT. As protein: CASSFPGVHRGAVF.

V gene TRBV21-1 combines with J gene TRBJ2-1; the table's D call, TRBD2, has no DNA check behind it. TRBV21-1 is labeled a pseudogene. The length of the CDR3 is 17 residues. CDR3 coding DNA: TGTGCCAGCAGCAACCCCGGCGGCGGGAGATCCTACAATGAGCAGTTCTTC. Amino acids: CASSNPGGGRSYNEQFF.

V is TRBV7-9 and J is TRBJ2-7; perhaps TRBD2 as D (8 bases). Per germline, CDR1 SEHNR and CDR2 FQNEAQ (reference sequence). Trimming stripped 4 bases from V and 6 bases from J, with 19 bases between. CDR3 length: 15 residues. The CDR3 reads CASSSFTGAGGEQYF. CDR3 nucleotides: TGTGCCAGCAGCTCCTTTACAGGGGCGGGAGGCGAGCAGTACTTC.

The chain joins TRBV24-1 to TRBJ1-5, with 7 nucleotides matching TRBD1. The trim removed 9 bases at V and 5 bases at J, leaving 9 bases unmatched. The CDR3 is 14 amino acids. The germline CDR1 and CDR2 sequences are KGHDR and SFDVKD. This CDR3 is CATWNGDSYQPQHF. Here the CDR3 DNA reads TGTGCCACCTGGAATGGGGACAGCTATCAGCCCCAGCATTTT.

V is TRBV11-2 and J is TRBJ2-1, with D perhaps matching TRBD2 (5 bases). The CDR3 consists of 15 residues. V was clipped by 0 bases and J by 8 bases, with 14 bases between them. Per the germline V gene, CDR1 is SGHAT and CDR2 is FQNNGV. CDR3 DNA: TGTGCCAGCAGCTTAGATGGAACTAGTTCGGATGAGCAGTTCTTC. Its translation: CASSLDGTSSDEQFF.

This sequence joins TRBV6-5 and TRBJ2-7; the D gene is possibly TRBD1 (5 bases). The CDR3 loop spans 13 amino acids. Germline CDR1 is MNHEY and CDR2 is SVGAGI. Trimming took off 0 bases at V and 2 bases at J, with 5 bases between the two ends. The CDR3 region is CASSYSGPYEQYF. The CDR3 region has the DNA TGTGCCAGCAGTTACTCGGGGCCCTACGAGCAGTACTTC.

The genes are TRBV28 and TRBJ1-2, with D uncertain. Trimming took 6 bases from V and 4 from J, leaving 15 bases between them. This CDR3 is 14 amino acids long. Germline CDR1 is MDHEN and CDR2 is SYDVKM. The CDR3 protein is CASSQRPGSYGYTF. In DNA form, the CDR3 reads TGTGCCAGCAGCCAACGCCCGGGCAGCTATGGCTACACCTTC.

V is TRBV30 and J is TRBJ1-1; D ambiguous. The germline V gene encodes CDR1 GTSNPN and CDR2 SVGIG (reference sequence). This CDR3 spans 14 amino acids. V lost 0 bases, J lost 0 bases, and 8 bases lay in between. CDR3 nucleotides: TGTGCCTGGAGTGTACTCGAATTGAACACTGAAGCTTTCTTT. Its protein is CAWSVLELNTEAFF.

The CDR3 bases are TGTGCCATCAGTGGTCGGCAGGGATCCAATGAGCAGTTCTTC. Residues: CAISGRQGSNEQFF. The chain recombines TRBV10-3 with TRBJ2-1, with D tentatively TRBD1 (5 bases). In germline, CDR1 is ENHRY, CDR2 SYGVKD. Between the trimmed V and J ends, which lost 4 bases and 6 bases, there was a span of 13 bases. CDR3 length: 14 residues.

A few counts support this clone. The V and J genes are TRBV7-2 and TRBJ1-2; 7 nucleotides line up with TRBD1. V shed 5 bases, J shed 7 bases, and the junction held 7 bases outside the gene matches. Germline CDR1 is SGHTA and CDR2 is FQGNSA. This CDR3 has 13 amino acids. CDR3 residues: CASSRDRAAGYTF. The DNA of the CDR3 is TGTGCCAGCAGCCGCGACAGGGCAGCTGGCTACACCTTC.

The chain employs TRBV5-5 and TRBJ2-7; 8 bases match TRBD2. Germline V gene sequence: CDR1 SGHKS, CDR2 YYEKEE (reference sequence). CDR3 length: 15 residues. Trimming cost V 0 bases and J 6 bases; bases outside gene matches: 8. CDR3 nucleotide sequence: TGTGCCAGCAGCTTGGTGGTCGGGAGGGCCAGCGAGCAGTACTTC. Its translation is CASSLVVGRASEQYF.

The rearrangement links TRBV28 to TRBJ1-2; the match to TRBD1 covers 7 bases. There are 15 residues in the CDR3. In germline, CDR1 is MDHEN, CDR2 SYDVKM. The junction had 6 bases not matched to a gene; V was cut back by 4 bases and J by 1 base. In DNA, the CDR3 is TGTGCCAGCAGTTACCCCCAGGGGGTTAACTATGGCTACACCTTC. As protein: CASSYPQGVNYGYTF.

CDR3 sequence reads: CASSLGSTNTGELFF. The CDR3 DNA reads TGTGCCAGCAGCTTAGGGTCGACGAACACCGGGGAGCTGTTTTTT. The genes are TRBV7-7 and TRBJ2-2, with D unclear. This CDR3 contains 15 residues. Germline loops: CDR1 SSHAT, CDR2 FNYEAQ (reference sequence). V lost 1 base and J lost 0, with 6 bases in between.

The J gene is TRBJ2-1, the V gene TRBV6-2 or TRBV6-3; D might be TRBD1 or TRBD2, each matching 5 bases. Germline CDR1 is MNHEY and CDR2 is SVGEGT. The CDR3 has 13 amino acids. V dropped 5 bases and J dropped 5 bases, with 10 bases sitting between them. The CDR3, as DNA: TGTGCCAGCAGTCGGGACCAGCACAATGAGCAGTTCTTC. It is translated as CASSRDQHNEQFF.